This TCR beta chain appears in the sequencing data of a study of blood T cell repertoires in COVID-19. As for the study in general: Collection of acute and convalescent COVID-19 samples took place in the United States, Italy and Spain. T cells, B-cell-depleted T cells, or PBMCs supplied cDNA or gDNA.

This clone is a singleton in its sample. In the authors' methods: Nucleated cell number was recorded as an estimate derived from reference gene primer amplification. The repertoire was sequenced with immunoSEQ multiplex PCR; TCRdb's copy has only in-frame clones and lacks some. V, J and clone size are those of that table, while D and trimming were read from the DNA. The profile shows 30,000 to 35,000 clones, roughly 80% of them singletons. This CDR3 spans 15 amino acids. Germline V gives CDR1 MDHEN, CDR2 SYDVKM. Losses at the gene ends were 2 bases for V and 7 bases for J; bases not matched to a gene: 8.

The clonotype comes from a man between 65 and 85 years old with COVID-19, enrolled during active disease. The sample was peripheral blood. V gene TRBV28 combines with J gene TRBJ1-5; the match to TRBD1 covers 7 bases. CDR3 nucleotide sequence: TGTGCCAGCAGTTTACCACACAGGGGAAACCAGCCCCAGCATTTT. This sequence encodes CASSLPHRGNQPQHF.